The rows below give T cell receptor beta chains drawn from one sample of a study of blood T cell repertoires in COVID-19. Here immunoSEQ multiplex PCR was the method, and the copy in TCRdb shows in-frame clones only, minus some. The repertoire includes roughly 200,000 clones, 70% to 90% of them detected once, and about 20% sits in the top ten. Sequencing input: peripheral blood. These receptors originate from a person aged 65 to 79 with COVID-19, enrolled during active disease. The conserved cysteine and the conserved F or W are not part of the CDR3 here.

J | length | V | CDR3
TRBJ1-6 | 12 | TRBV2 | ASSELAAVSPLH
TRBJ2-1 | 12 | TRBV30 | AWSSSGLYNEQF
TRBJ2-1 | 13 | TRBV2 | ASILGTSGVDEQF
TRBJ1-2 | 13 | TRBV4-3 | ASSQGARVEGGYT
TRBJ2-5 | 12 | TRBV7-9 | ASSSLAGQETQY
TRBJ2-1 | 13 | TRBV7-3 | ASSLVATGGDEQF
TRBJ1-6 | 14 | TRBV5-1 | ASSLEAGQGASPLH
TRBJ2-3 | 16 | TRBV5-4 | ASSLPPGQGGGTDTQY
TRBJ2-7 | 14 | TRBV7-8 | ASSLASGGLSYEQY
TRBJ1-2 | 12 | TRBV29-1 | SGAPLQGRYGYT
TRBJ2-5 | 16 | TRBV4-3 | ASSQSDRGSISLETQY
TRBJ2-3 | 12 | TRBV28 | ASSPRGQRDTQY
TRBJ1-1 | 10 | TRBV18 | ASSPGGSEAF
TRBJ2-1 | 13 | TRBV29-1 | SVGALAGGRNEQF
TRBJ1-1 | 12 | TRBV6-2/TRBV6-3 | ASSFDRGPTEAF
TRBJ1-5 | 11 | TRBV29-1 | SVEVQPNQPQH
TRBJ1-3 | 12 | TRBV2 | ASSVGGGWNTIY
TRBJ2-1 | 11 | TRBV7-9 | AGEEGAGYEQF
TRBJ1-3 | 13 | TRBV7-9 | ASSLSQGLGNTIY
TRBJ2-7 | 12 | TRBV5-1 | ASSPDAGGYEQY
TRBJ2-3 | 13 | TRBV7-2 | ASGGGRDGPDTQY
TRBJ2-7 | 13 | TRBV27 | ASSPPGLAGDEQY